The next 13 T cell receptor beta chains were all read from a single sample in a study of cytomegalovirus exposure and HLA in healthy donors. The PCR ran on 60 Vbeta and 13 Jbeta primers. Here immunoSEQ multiplex PCR was the method, and the copy in TCRdb shows in-frame clones only, minus some. The sample includes 80,000 to 100,000 clones, roughly 70% seen only once; the top ten take approximately 16%. What was sequenced was PBMCs. Source of these receptors: a woman between 18 and 29 years old in good health and CMV-seropositive.

This chain links TRBV7-9 with TRBJ2-7, with 10 bases lining up with TRBD2. Germline V gene sequence: CDR1 SEHNR, CDR2 FQNEAQ (reference sequence). The CDR3 spans 14 residues. V lost 4 bases and J lost 5; bases outside the gene matches: 5. The CDR3 here is CASSYSGRIDEQYF. The CDR3 DNA reads TGTGCCAGCAGCTATAGCGGGAGGATCGACGAGCAGTACTTC. The full variable domain, in which reference TRBV7-9 and TRBJ2-7 provide the parts outside the CDR3, is DTGVSQNPRHKITKRGQNVTFRCDPISEHNRLYWYRQTLGQGPEFLTYFQNEAQLEKSRLLSDRFSAERPKGSFSTLEIQRTEQGDSAMYLCASSYSGRIDEQYFGPGTRLTVT.

The chain is built from TRBV5-6 and TRBJ2-2; D gene uncertain. CDR1 is SGHDT and CDR2 is YYEEEE in the germline V gene. The V end lost 4 bases, the J end lost 9 bases, and 16 bases lay between the germline ends. The CDR3 length is 14 residues. Here the CDR3 DNA reads TGTGCCAGCAGCGTCGACCAGGTGCACCGGGAGCTGTTTTTT. Residues: CASSVDQVHRELFF. The full variable domain, rest sourced from reference TRBV5-6 and TRBJ2-2, is DAGVTQSPTHLIKTRGQQVTLRCSPKSGHDTVSWYQQALGQGPQFIFQYYEEEERQRGNFPDRFSGHQFPNYSSELNVNALLLGDSALYLCASSVDQVHRELFFGEGSRLTVL.

This clone was seen a handful of times. V usage is TRBV6-6 and J usage is TRBJ1-3; D unclear. Looked up from germline, CDR1 is MNHNY and CDR2 is SVGAGI (reference sequence). V lost 6 bases and J lost 0, with 12 bases in between. This CDR3 spans 15 amino acids. The CDR3 reads CASSRGPASGNTIYF. The CDR3 region has the DNA TGTGCCAGCAGCCGCGGTCCGGCCTCTGGAAACACCATATATTTT.

The chain employs TRBV15 and TRBJ2-1, with 8 nucleotides matching TRBD2. The V and J ends lost 6 bases and 10 bases, in that order; junction bases with no gene match: 5. The CDR3 has 12 residues. Germline V lookup: CDR1 LNHNV, CDR2 YYDKDF (reference sequence). In DNA form, the CDR3 reads TGTGCCACCAGTATTTCGGGAGGGGAGCAGTTCTTC. Amino acids: CATSISGGEQFF.

The chain joins TRBV9 to TRBJ1-3, with a tentative D call TRBD1 (6 bases). This CDR3 is 14 amino acids long. Per the germline V gene, CDR1 is SGDLS and CDR2 is YYNGEE. The germline V and J ends were trimmed by 5 bases and 8 bases, with 17 bases remaining between them. The CDR3 bases are TGTGCCAGCAGTTCTGGGGGGGGCGGAGACACCATATATTTT. Its protein product is CASSSGGGGDTIYF.

The chain joins TRBV2 to TRBJ2-7, with TRBD1 matching over 9 bases. J was trimmed by 1 base and V by 9 bases; bases with no gene match: 1. Germline V CDR1 and CDR2: SNHLY, FYNNEI. This CDR3 has 12 residues. The CDR3, as DNA: TGTGCCAGTGGACAGGGGTCCTACGAGCAGTACTTC. It is translated as CASGQGSYEQYF.

The chain combines TRBV6-5 with TRBJ2-1, with 7 bases aligning to TRBD1. CDR3 size: 14 residues. V lost 2 bases, J lost 6 bases, and 4 bases stayed unmatched. CDR1 is MNHEY and CDR2 is SVGAGI in the germline V gene. The CDR3 DNA reads TGTGCCAGCAGTTACGGGACAGTCAGCAATGAGCAGTTCTTC. This gives the protein CASSYGTVSNEQFF.

The chain employs TRBV7-9 and TRBJ1-4; tentatively, D is TRBD1 (6 bases). The germline V and J ends were trimmed by 2 bases and 3 bases, with 13 bases remaining between them. This CDR3 has 16 residues. Looked up from germline, CDR1 is SEHNR and CDR2 is FQNEAQ (reference sequence). The CDR3 coding sequence is TGTGCCAGCAGCTTACTCGGGGGGCAATCTAATGAAAAACTGTTTTTT. This codes for CASSLLGGQSNEKLFF.

The rearrangement uses TRBV5-1 and TRBJ2-3, with D uncertain. The CDR3 covers 14 residues. Germline CDR1 reads SGHRS; CDR2 reads YFSETQ. The ends were cut back, 2 bases at V and 0 bases at J, with 7 bases in the middle. The CDR3: CASSFSLSTDTQYF. The CDR3 DNA sequence: TGCGCCAGCAGCTTTTCCCTGAGCACAGATACGCAGTATTTT.

CDR3 region: CASSLDRVPVNTEAFF. The CDR3 nucleotides are TGTGCCAGCAGCTTAGACAGGGTCCCAGTGAACACTGAAGCTTTCTTT. The V call is TRBV7-2, the J call TRBJ1-1; TRBD1 might be the D (6 bases). With 1 base removed from V and 0 bases from J, the gap between germline ends came to 12 bases. CDR1 is SGHTA, CDR2 FQGNSA, per germline. The CDR3 is 16 residues long. Drawing the rest from reference TRBV7-2 and TRBJ1-1, the complete variable domain is GAGVSQSPSNKVTEKGKDVELRCDPISGHTALYWYRQSLGQGLEFLIYFQGNSAPDKSGLPSDRFSAERTGGSVSTLTIQRTQQEDSAVYLCASSLDRVPVNTEAFFGQGTRLTVV.

The CDR3 DNA reads TGTGCCAGCAGTCCCACCCGCGGGGCTGGAAACACCATATATTTT. Translating it yields CASSPTRGAGNTIYF. This chain links TRBV7-2 with TRBJ1-3, with D hard to call. The V end was cut by 6 bases, the J end by 2 bases, with 14 bases between. CDR3 size: 15 residues. Germline CDR1 SGHTA, CDR2 FQGNSA.

V gene TRBV29-1 combines with J gene TRBJ2-1, with TRBD1 matching over 9 bases. Germline V CDR1 and CDR2: SQVTM, ANQGSEA. J gave up 5 bases and V 6 bases, and 5 bases lay outside the gene matches. CDR3 length equals 13 residues. CDR3 in amino acids: CSVPGTGNNEQFF. CDR3 coding DNA: TGCAGCGTCCCTGGGACAGGGAACAATGAGCAGTTCTTC.

The V gene is TRBV25-1, the J gene TRBJ2-7; D perhaps matches TRBD2 (7 bases). The CDR3 totals 16 residues. Germline CDR1 MGHDK, CDR2 SYGVNS. Trimming stripped 3 bases from V and 3 bases from J, with 18 bases between. CDR3 DNA: TGTGCCAGCAGTGATCGTGGGGGAGGGGGGGGCTACGAGCAGTACTTC. Translated: CASSDRGGGGGYEQYF.